Listed below are T cell receptor beta chains from one sample, sequenced in a study of memory CD4+ T cells and cytomegalovirus serostatus. Clones were sequenced by immunoSEQ multiplex PCR, and TCRdb holds only the in-frame ones, with some missing. The sample yields approximately 46,000 clones, around four fifths seen once. What was sequenced was memory CD4+ T cells from blood. The receptors originated from an adult in good health and CMV-seronegative. Each CDR3 is given with its conserved first and last residue. The order of the fields is clone size, V gene, D gene, J gene, CDR3 DNA, CDR3 protein. A D gene is named only where the DNA matches it firmly. Expanded clones get a size class; other rows say once, few or many, or leave the size out.

clone size: .
V gene: TRBV27
D gene: .
J gene: TRBJ1-4
CDR3 DNA: TGTGCCAGCAGTTTACGGGCAATCGGGGGTGAAAAACTGTTTTTT
CDR3 protein: CASSLRAIGGEKLFF

clone size: .
V gene: TRBV27
D gene: .
J gene: TRBJ2-5
CDR3 DNA: TGTGCCAGCAGTGCCAACCAAGAGACCCAGTACTTC
CDR3 protein: CASSANQETQYF

clone size: .
V gene: TRBV13
D gene: TRBD1
J gene: TRBJ1-4
CDR3 DNA: TGTGCCAGCAGCTTAAGGACAGGCCGTAATGAAAAACTGTTTTTT
CDR3 protein: CASSLRTGRNEKLFF

clone size: .
V gene: TRBV5-1
D gene: .
J gene: TRBJ2-7
CDR3 DNA: TGCGCCAGCAGCTTGGGTTCAACCTACGAGCAGTACTTC
CDR3 protein: CASSLGSTYEQYF

clone size: .
V gene: TRBV5-4
D gene: TRBD1
J gene: TRBJ1-2
CDR3 DNA: TGTGCCAGCAGCTTGTTCTACCCAGGGGGCAACTATGGCTACACCTTC
CDR3 protein: CASSLFYPGGNYGYTF

clone size: .
V gene: TRBV19
D gene: .
J gene: TRBJ1-5
CDR3 DNA: TGTGCCAGTAGTATGCAGGCAGATCAGCCCCAGCATTTT
CDR3 protein: CASSMQADQPQHF

clone size: .
V gene: TRBV30
D gene: .
J gene: TRBJ1-1
CDR3 DNA: TGTGCCTGGAGTAGGAGCTCAGGGGAAGCTTTCTTT
CDR3 protein: CAWSRSSGEAFF

clone size: .
V gene: TRBV2
D gene: TRBD2
J gene: TRBJ2-5
CDR3 DNA: TGTGCCAGCAGTCCAGGACTAGGTTCAGAGACCCAGTACTTC
CDR3 protein: CASSPGLGSETQYF

clone size: .
V gene: TRBV19
D gene: TRBD1
J gene: TRBJ1-4
CDR3 DNA: TGTGCCAGTAGTATATCAGCCCGACAGGGATCTAATGAAAAACTGTTTTTT
CDR3 protein: CASSISARQGSNEKLFF

clone size: .
V gene: TRBV27
D gene: .
J gene: TRBJ2-2
CDR3 DNA: TGTGCCAGCAGTGAAAACGCCGGGGAGCTGTTTTTT
CDR3 protein: CASSENAGELFF

clone size: .
V gene: TRBV5-1
D gene: TRBD2
J gene: TRBJ2-1
CDR3 DNA: TGCGTCAGCAGCTTGCTGGCTAGCGGGGTAGCAGATGAGCAGTTCTTC
CDR3 protein: CVSSLLASGVADEQFF

clone size: .
V gene: TRBV18
D gene: TRBD2
J gene: TRBJ2-5
CDR3 DNA: TGTGCCAGCTCACCACCGCTAGCGGGCCCAGAGACCCAGTACTTC
CDR3 protein: CASSPPLAGPETQYF

clone size: medium-sized
V gene: TRBV20-1
D gene: .
J gene: TRBJ1-1
CDR3 DNA: TGCAGTGCTAGAGAAGCCACTGAAGCTTTCTTT
CDR3 protein: CSAREATEAFF

clone size: once
V gene: TRBV27
D gene: TRBD2
J gene: TRBJ2-3
CDR3 DNA: TGTGCCAGCGCACCGACTAGCGGGGGGGCTTTGACGCAGTATTTT
CDR3 protein: CASAPTSGGALTQYF

clone size: .
V gene: TRBV27
D gene: .
J gene: TRBJ1-6
CDR3 DNA: TGTGCCAGCAGTTTCCAGGGGCCTAATTCACCCCTCCACTTT
CDR3 protein: CASSFQGPNSPLHF

clone size: .
V gene: TRBV5-4
D gene: TRBD2
J gene: TRBJ2-7
CDR3 DNA: TGTGCCAGCAGCTTGGCTCCCCTATCGGACTGGGGGGGGGCCTACGAGCAGTACTTC
CDR3 protein: CASSLAPLSDWGGAYEQYF

clone size: .
V gene: TRBV5-1
D gene: .
J gene: TRBJ2-7
CDR3 DNA: TGCGCCAGCAGCTTTTCACAGGGTGACTACGAGCAGTACTTC
CDR3 protein: CASSFSQGDYEQYF

clone size: once
V gene: TRBV29-1
D gene: .
J gene: TRBJ1-2
CDR3 DNA: TGCAGCGTTGACAGTTATCCTAACTATGGCTACACCTTC
CDR3 protein: CSVDSYPNYGYTF

clone size: .
V gene: TRBV2
D gene: TRBD1
J gene: TRBJ2-7
CDR3 DNA: TGTGCCAGCAGCGAGGACAGGGGGTACGAGCAGTACTTC
CDR3 protein: CASSEDRGYEQYF

clone size: .
V gene: TRBV25-1
D gene: TRBD2
J gene: TRBJ2-5
CDR3 DNA: TGTGCCAGCAGTGAATCGGGGGGTAGCGGGCACGAGACCCAGTACTTC
CDR3 protein: CASSESGGSGHETQYF

clone size: .
V gene: TRBV5-1
D gene: TRBD2
J gene: TRBJ2-3
CDR3 DNA: TGCGCCAGCAGGGACCCCGGCGGGGGTGCTTCTAGCACAGATACGCAGTATTTT
CDR3 protein: CASRDPGGGASSTDTQYF

clone size: .
V gene: TRBV5-4
D gene: .
J gene: TRBJ2-5
CDR3 DNA: TGTGCCAGCAGCTTGGCCGGGGCCAGGGGAGAGACCCAGTACTTC
CDR3 protein: CASSLAGARGETQYF

clone size: .
V gene: TRBV6-6
D gene: TRBD1
J gene: TRBJ2-2
CDR3 DNA: TGTGCCAGCACCCGAGACAGGGAAGGTACCGGGGAGCTGTTTTTT
CDR3 protein: CASTRDREGTGELFF

clone size: .
V gene: TRBV30
D gene: .
J gene: TRBJ1-1
CDR3 DNA: TGTGCCTGGCTCCCCATTTACAGGCTCGGGATGAACACTGAAGCTTTCTTT
CDR3 protein: CAWLPIYRLGMNTEAFF

clone size: .
V gene: TRBV18
D gene: .
J gene: TRBJ2-5
CDR3 DNA: TGTGCCAGCTCCCCGCCCGGCGGATACCAAGAGACCCAGTACTTC
CDR3 protein: CASSPPGGYQETQYF

clone size: .
V gene: TRBV5-8
D gene: .
J gene: TRBJ1-2
CDR3 DNA: TGTGCCAGCAGCGTAACAGGTTTACCTAACTATGGCTACACCTTC
CDR3 protein: CASSVTGLPNYGYTF

clone size: .
V gene: TRBV7-2
D gene: .
J gene: TRBJ2-2
CDR3 DNA: TGTGCCAGCAGCCCGGAAGCAATGGCCGGGGAGCTGTTTTTT
CDR3 protein: CASSPEAMAGELFF

clone size: few
V gene: TRBV7-2
D gene: .
J gene: TRBJ2-5
CDR3 DNA: TGTGCCAGCAGCTTAGGAGCGGGGACCCAGTACTTC
CDR3 protein: CASSLGAGTQYF

clone size: .
V gene: TRBV6-6
D gene: .
J gene: TRBJ1-6
CDR3 DNA: TGTGCCAGCAGTTCCAGGGGAGATGTACCCCTCCACTTT
CDR3 protein: CASSSRGDVPLHF

clone size: once
V gene: TRBV2
D gene: .
J gene: TRBJ1-6
CDR3 DNA: TGTGCCAGCAGTGAAAGAGTCGCTAGGGATTCACCCCTCCACTTT
CDR3 protein: CASSERVARDSPLHF

clone size: few
V gene: TRBV2
D gene: TRBD1
J gene: TRBJ1-6
CDR3 DNA: TGTGCCAGCAGTGAAGTAGACAGGGTCTATTCACCCCTCCACTTT
CDR3 protein: CASSEVDRVYSPLHF

clone size: .
V gene: TRBV5-1
D gene: .
J gene: TRBJ2-5
CDR3 DNA: TGCGCCAGCAGAGGGGAGGCGAGGCAAGAGACCCAGTACTTC
CDR3 protein: CASRGEARQETQYF

clone size: .
V gene: TRBV5-1
D gene: .
J gene: TRBJ1-1
CDR3 DNA: TGCGCCAGCAGCCCGAGTGGGAGAAACACTGAAGCTTTCTTT
CDR3 protein: CASSPSGRNTEAFF

clone size: .
V gene: TRBV28
D gene: .
J gene: TRBJ2-3
CDR3 DNA: TGTGCCAGCGTTTTGGGATTTTCCACAGATACGCAGTATTTT
CDR3 protein: CASVLGFSTDTQYF

clone size: .
V gene: TRBV6-6
D gene: TRBD2
J gene: TRBJ2-5
CDR3 DNA: TGTGCCAGCAGTCCGGGACTAGCGGTATACCAAGAGACCCAGTACTTC
CDR3 protein: CASSPGLAVYQETQYF

clone size: once
V gene: TRBV4-3
D gene: .
J gene: TRBJ2-2
CDR3 DNA: TGCGCCAGCAGCCAATTCTTATTCGGGGAGCTGTTTTTT
CDR3 protein: CASSQFLFGELFF

clone size: .
V gene: TRBV19
D gene: TRBD1
J gene: TRBJ1-4
CDR3 DNA: TGTGCCAGTAGTAACCGACAGGGGCAAGAAAAACTGTTTTTT
CDR3 protein: CASSNRQGQEKLFF

clone size: once
V gene: TRBV6-1
D gene: .
J gene: TRBJ1-6
CDR3 DNA: TGTGCCAGCAGTGTGGAACGGAGCTCCTATAATTCACCCCTCCACTTT
CDR3 protein: CASSVERSSYNSPLHF

clone size: .
V gene: TRBV18
D gene: .
J gene: TRBJ2-7
CDR3 DNA: TGTGCCAGCTCACCAGAACGTCCGCCCGCCTACGAGCAGTACTTC
CDR3 protein: CASSPERPPAYEQYF

clone size: .
V gene: TRBV2
D gene: .
J gene: TRBJ2-2
CDR3 DNA: TGTGCCACCACTCCAGGGGTGAACACCGGGGAGCTGTTTTTT
CDR3 protein: CATTPGVNTGELFF

clone size: .
V gene: TRBV4-1
D gene: TRBD1
J gene: TRBJ1-4
CDR3 DNA: TGCGCCAGCAGCCCGCTCCTCACAGGGGTTGAAAAACTGTTTTTT
CDR3 protein: CASSPLLTGVEKLFF

clone size: .
V gene: TRBV7-2
D gene: .
J gene: TRBJ1-4
CDR3 DNA: TGTGCCAGCAGCTCCTTAGGGGGGGGCGGCGAGGGAGAAAAACTGTTTTTT
CDR3 protein: CASSSLGGGGEGEKLFF

clone size: .
V gene: TRBV4-1
D gene: .
J gene: TRBJ2-3
CDR3 DNA: TGCGCCAGCAGCCAAGAGACAAACAGGAACGCAGATACGCAGTATTTT
CDR3 protein: CASSQETNRNADTQYF

clone size: .
V gene: TRBV13
D gene: .
J gene: TRBJ2-7
CDR3 DNA: TGTGCCAGCAGCTACGGGGGGCTGGGTACAGGGGCTGTCTACGAGCAGTACTTC
CDR3 protein: CASSYGGLGTGAVYEQYF

clone size: .
V gene: TRBV4-2
D gene: TRBD2
J gene: TRBJ2-3
CDR3 DNA: TGTGCCAGCAGCCCGGGACTAGCGGAAAGTGGGGATACGCAGTATTTT
CDR3 protein: CASSPGLAESGDTQYF

clone size: .
V gene: TRBV21-1
D gene: .
J gene: TRBJ1-1
CDR3 DNA: TGTGCCAGCAGCAATACATCGGGGGGAAACACTGAAGCTTTCTTT
CDR3 protein: CASSNTSGGNTEAFF

clone size: .
V gene: TRBV5-6
D gene: .
J gene: TRBJ2-7
CDR3 DNA: TGTGCCAGCAGCTTGTGGCGAGGAGGGTTTACCTACGAGCAGTACTTC
CDR3 protein: CASSLWRGGFTYEQYF

clone size: .
V gene: TRBV7-9
D gene: .
J gene: TRBJ1-2
CDR3 DNA: TGTGCCAGCAGCTTAGACGACTATGGCTACACCTTC
CDR3 protein: CASSLDDYGYTF

clone size: .
V gene: TRBV5-8
D gene: .
J gene: TRBJ1-1
CDR3 DNA: TGTGCCAGCAGCTTGGACAGGGTAAGCACTGAAGCTTTCTTT
CDR3 protein: CASSLDRVSTEAFF

clone size: .
V gene: TRBV19
D gene: TRBD2
J gene: TRBJ2-5
CDR3 DNA: TGTGCCAGCCTTTCTCGCGGGGGGCTTGATGAGACCCAGTACTTC
CDR3 protein: CASLSRGGLDETQYF

clone size: .
V gene: TRBV15
D gene: TRBD1
J gene: TRBJ2-7
CDR3 DNA: TGTGCCACCAGCAGACAGGCGGGACAGGGCGGCGAGCAGTACTTC
CDR3 protein: CATSRQAGQGGEQYF

clone size: .
V gene: TRBV23-1
D gene: .
J gene: TRBJ1-2
CDR3 DNA: TGCGCCAGCAGTCAAGACATAAGGAGAGTTCCTAACTATGGCTACACCTTC
CDR3 protein: CASSQDIRRVPNYGYTF

clone size: medium-sized
V gene: TRBV6-1
D gene: .
J gene: TRBJ1-5
CDR3 DNA: TGTGCCAGCAGTGGGCTCCGCAATCAGCCCCAGCATTTT
CDR3 protein: CASSGLRNQPQHF

clone size: .
V gene: TRBV5-5
D gene: .
J gene: TRBJ2-7
CDR3 DNA: TGTGCCAGCAGCTTGAGCCCCGGGGGTTTCCCCTACGAGCAGTACTTC
CDR3 protein: CASSLSPGGFPYEQYF